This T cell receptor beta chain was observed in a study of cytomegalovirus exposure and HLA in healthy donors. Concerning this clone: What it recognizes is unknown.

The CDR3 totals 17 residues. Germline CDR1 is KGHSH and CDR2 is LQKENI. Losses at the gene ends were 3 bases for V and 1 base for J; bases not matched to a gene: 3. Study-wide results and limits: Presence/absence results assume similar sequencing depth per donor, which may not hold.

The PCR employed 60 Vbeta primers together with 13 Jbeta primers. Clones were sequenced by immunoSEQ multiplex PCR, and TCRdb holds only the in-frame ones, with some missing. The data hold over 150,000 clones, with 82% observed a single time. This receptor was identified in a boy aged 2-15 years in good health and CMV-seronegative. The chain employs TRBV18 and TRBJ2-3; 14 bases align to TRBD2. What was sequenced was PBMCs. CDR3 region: CASSPPGLAGGTDTQYF. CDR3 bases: TGTGCCAGCTCACCGCCGGGACTAGCGGGGGGCACAGATACGCAGTATTTT.